This entry lists 27 T cell receptor beta chains sequenced from one sample in a study of T cells in Graves' hyperthyroidism and ophthalmopathy. Amplification targeted TCR beta CDR3 regions from RNA transcripts. An initial round of RT-PCR targeting the TCR CDR3 relied on the HTBI primer set. TCRdb analysed the multiplex PCR reads with MiXCR anew, one entry per CDR3 protein. The sample lists about 700,000 distinct CDR3 sequences; 13% to 15% were seen once. The material sequenced was blood. Receptors were obtained from a woman under 30 with Graves' hyperthyroidism.

V usage is TRBV6-5 and J usage is TRBJ2-7; D ambiguous. The CDR3 is 15 amino acids. The germline CDR1 and CDR2 sequences are MNHEY and SVGAGI. V dropped 2 bases and J dropped 5 bases, with 16 bases sitting between them. The DNA for the CDR3 is TGTGCCAGCAGTTACGGGGTAGCCATTTCCCACGAGCAGTACTTC. Amino acid sequence: CASSYGVAISHEQYF.

At least ten counts were recorded for this clonotype. The chain joins TRBV19 to TRBJ1-1; D is unclear. Germline CDR1 LNHDA, CDR2 SQIVND (reference sequence). The CDR3 contains 17 residues. V gave up 3 bases and J gave up 5 bases, with 22 bases separating them. The CDR3 sequence: CASSIGQRLGRSTEAFF. The CDR3 DNA is TGTGCCAGTAGTATCGGCCAGAGGCTCGGGAGGTCAACTGAAGCTTTCTTT.

This clonotype was recorded at least ten times. The gene calls are TRBV3-1 and TRBJ2-5, with TRBD2 as a possible D gene (6 bases). The CDR3 is 13 residues long. CDR1 and CDR2 from the germline V gene are LGHDT and YNNKEL (reference sequence). The ends were cut back, 7 bases at V and 10 bases at J, with 19 bases in the middle. In DNA form, the CDR3 reads TGTGCCAGCACGATGGGGGACTGGAAGGACCAGTACTTC. It yields the protein CASTMGDWKDQYF.

The rearrangement joins TRBV4-2 to TRBJ2-1; TRBD2 agrees at 8 bases. J lost 9 bases, V lost 1 base, and 8 bases had no gene match. Per germline, CDR1 LGHNA and CDR2 YNFKEQ. The CDR3 totals 15 residues. The CDR3 loop reads CASSQVGGGTSEQFF. In DNA form, the CDR3 reads TGTGCCAGCAGCCAAGTCGGGGGGGGCACGAGTGAGCAGTTCTTC.

This clonotype was observed a handful of times. CDR3 sequence (DNA): TGTGCCAGCAGCCAAGACGGGACTAGCAGCGAGACCCAGTACTTC. Translation gives CASSQDGTSSETQYF. The chain carries TRBV4-2 and TRBJ2-5; 9 bases line up with TRBD2. The V gene's germline CDR1 is LGHNA and CDR2 YNFKEQ. This CDR3 region has 15 residues. J gave up 5 bases and V 0 bases, and 4 bases lay outside the gene matches.

In its sample, this clonotype was seen a few times. The V call is TRBV25-1, the J call TRBJ2-1; the D is unclear. This CDR3 has 13 amino acids. Trimming removed 5 bases at V and 6 bases at J, with 11 bases between. CDR1 and CDR2 (germline): MGHDK, SYGVNS. CDR3 nucleotide sequence: TGTGCCAGCAGTCCGCCGTTCGGCAATGAGCAGTTCTTC. Its protein is CASSPPFGNEQFF.

This clonotype has a count of ten or more. The CDR3 reads CASGFYRGPNTEAFF. The CDR3 DNA follows: TGTGCTAGTGGTTTTTACAGGGGGCCGAACACTGAAGCTTTCTTT. This chain joins TRBV12-5 and TRBJ1-1; 9 nucleotides align to TRBD1. The CDR3 has 15 amino acids. The germline V gene encodes CDR1 LGHNT and CDR2 FRNRAP. Trimming removed 3 bases from V and 1 base from J; junction bases left unmatched: 3.

This clonotype was seen repeatedly, ten times or more. V usage is TRBV24-1 and J usage is TRBJ2-3; perhaps TRBD2 as D (6 bases). In germline, CDR1 is KGHDR, CDR2 SFDVKD. The CDR3 extends over 14 amino acids. V lost 9 bases to trimming and J lost 4 bases, with 16 bases between them. The CDR3 spells CATLDSGGADTQYF. CDR3 nucleotides: TGTGCCACCCTGGACTCCGGAGGGGCAGATACGCAGTATTTT.

The table lists this clonotype with many counts. The chain uses TRBV20-1 and TRBJ2-1; TRBD2 aligns across 7 bases. Germline V gene sequence: CDR1 DFQATT, CDR2 SNEGSKA (reference sequence). Trimming took 6 bases from V and 4 from J; bases not matched to a gene: 6. This CDR3 is 13 amino acids long. The CDR3 protein is CSARQRGYNEQFF. For the CDR3, the DNA is TGCAGTGCGCGGCAGCGGGGTTACAATGAGCAGTTCTTC.

This clonotype was seen more than once but under ten times. The chain employs TRBV10-3 and TRBJ2-1, with 8 bases identical to TRBD2. After removal of 4 bases from V and 5 bases from J, the junction contained 10 bases not matched to a gene. CDR3 length: 16 amino acids. Germline V gene sequence: CDR1 ENHRY, CDR2 SYGVKD. In DNA, the CDR3 is TGTGCCATCAGTGTAAGGGTAGCGGGACGTAACAATGAGCAGTTCTTC. Protein product: CAISVRVAGRNNEQFF.

The V and J genes are TRBV27 and TRBJ2-3; possibly TRBD1 for D (5 bases). The V gene's germline CDR1 is MNHEY and CDR2 SMNVEV (reference sequence). This CDR3 has 15 amino acids. V was shortened by 5 bases and J by 2 bases, with 14 bases between the two germline ends. The CDR3 sequence: CASSAWTLPTDTQYF. In DNA form, the CDR3 reads TGTGCCAGCAGTGCCTGGACACTCCCCACAGATACGCAGTATTTT.

This clonotype has at least ten counts. The chain is built from TRBV20-1 and TRBJ1-5; 10 nucleotides line up with TRBD1. CDR3 length equals 13 residues. The V gene end was trimmed by 6 bases and the J gene end by 6 bases; junction bases not matched to a gene: 5. Germline lookup yields CDR1 DFQATT and CDR2 SNEGSKA (reference sequence). The CDR3 bases are TGCAGTGCCAGGACAGGGGGTAGTCAGCCCCAGCATTTT. Its protein is CSARTGGSQPQHF.

At least ten counts were recorded for this clonotype. The V and J genes are TRBV11-2 and TRBJ2-1; D is unresolved. Germline CDR1 and CDR2: SGHAT and FQNNGV. CDR3 length: 13 amino acids. Trimming shortened V by 6 bases and J by 6 bases, and 12 bases separated the two germline ends. The CDR3 loop reads CASRPVVGNEQFF. CDR3 DNA: TGTGCCAGCAGACCGGTTGTAGGCAATGAGCAGTTCTTC.

This clonotype came up a few times. The J gene is TRBJ1-5, the V gene TRBV28, with 11 bases identical to TRBD1. The germline V gene encodes CDR1 MDHEN and CDR2 SYDVKM. V lost 6 bases, J lost 5 bases, and 9 bases stayed unmatched. The CDR3 runs to 16 residues. CDR3 protein: CASRTPRTGGDQPQHF. The CDR3 region has the DNA TGTGCCAGCAGGACACCCAGGACAGGGGGCGATCAGCCCCAGCATTTT.

This clonotype was recorded many times. This sequence joins TRBV12-3 or TRBV12-4 and TRBJ2-5; D call uncertain. The CDR3 spans 14 residues. V was pared by 5 bases and J by 5 bases, with 15 bases between. The CDR3 loop reads CASSTVGAWETQYF. The CDR3 DNA is TGTGCCAGCAGTACCGTGGGCGCCTGGGAGACCCAGTACTTC.

This sequence joins TRBV2 and TRBJ2-7, with TRBD2 identical over 12 bases. This CDR3 has 13 residues. Trimming took 10 bases from V and 2 from J; bases not matched to a gene: 3. The germline V gene encodes CDR1 SNHLY and CDR2 FYNNEI. The CDR3 reads CAKTSGGPYEQYF. CDR3 coding DNA: TGTGCCAAGACTAGCGGGGGACCCTACGAGCAGTACTTC.

The chain carries TRBV11-2 and TRBJ1-3; no reliable D call. V was trimmed by 1 base and J by 0 bases, leaving 13 bases between them. Germline V gives CDR1 SGHAT, CDR2 FQNNGV. The CDR3 length is 17 residues. The CDR3 nucleotides read TGTGCCAGCAGCTTAGCGCTTAACACCTACTCTGGAAACACCATATATTTT. Translation: CASSLALNTYSGNTIYF.

The J gene is TRBJ2-7, the V gene TRBV10-3, with D possibly being TRBD2 (5 bases). Germline loops: CDR1 ENHRY, CDR2 SYGVKD. Trimming took 11 bases from V and 3 from J, leaving 11 bases between them. This CDR3 has 11 residues. CDR3 nucleotide sequence: TGTGCCTCGGAGGACCACTACGAGCAGTACTTC. It translates to CASEDHYEQYF.

In this sample, this clonotype turned up many times. The chain combines TRBV28 with TRBJ2-3; TRBD1 aligns across 8 bases. CDR1 and CDR2 from the germline V gene are MDHEN and SYDVKM. The CDR3 is 17 residues long. The V and J ends lost 4 bases and 3 bases, in that order; junction bases with no gene match: 12. The CDR3 protein is CASSSQSWTGRTDTQYF. The CDR3 bases are TGTGCCAGCAGTTCTCAATCTTGGACAGGGAGGACAGATACGCAGTATTTT.

This clonotype was counted ten times or more. The chain is built from TRBV5-1 and TRBJ2-1; 10 positions agree with TRBD2. Looked up from germline, CDR1 is SGHRS and CDR2 is YFSETQ. The CDR3 length is 16 residues. With 0 bases clipped from V and 8 bases from J, the junction kept 8 bases outside the gene matches. CDR3 sequence (DNA): TGCGCCAGCAGCTTGGCCGAGGCTAGCGGGAGTGATGAGCAGTTCTTC. Its translation is CASSLAEASGSDEQFF.

This clonotype was picked up many times. The chain has TRBV11-1 and TRBJ2-1; the match to TRBD1 covers 7 bases. This CDR3 is 17 amino acids long. After removal of 4 bases from V and 6 bases from J, the junction contained 15 bases not matched to a gene. Per germline, CDR1 SGHAT and CDR2 FQDESV (reference sequence). CDR3 sequence (DNA): TGTGCCAGCAGCTCCCCTCTCGGGACAGCGAGTCCCAATGAGCAGTTCTTC. Its protein is CASSSPLGTASPNEQFF.

This clonotype occurred a few times. This rearrangement joins TRBV27 to TRBJ1-1; no clear D. V shed 3 bases and J shed 11 bases, with 19 bases lying between them. This CDR3 has 14 amino acids. Germline CDR1 is MNHEY and CDR2 is SMNVEV (reference sequence). The CDR3 region has the DNA TGTGCCAGCAGTTTCCCGCCTCGGATAGGTAAGGCTTTCTTT. It specifies CASSFPPRIGKAFF.

In this sample, this clonotype turned up many times. This chain joins TRBV28 and TRBJ2-7; D not resolved. Germline V gene sequence: CDR1 MDHEN, CDR2 SYDVKM. This CDR3 has 12 residues. V gave up 3 bases and J gave up 3 bases, with 6 bases separating them. This chain's CDR3 is CASSLLDYEQYF. CDR3 coding DNA: TGTGCCAGCAGTTTGCTTGACTACGAGCAGTACTTC.

Ten or more counts support this clonotype. The rearrangement joins TRBV7-2 to TRBJ1-2; a weak D match, TRBD1 (6 bases). Germline V CDR1 and CDR2: SGHTA, FQGNSA. V lost 6 bases and J 6 bases, leaving 14 bases between the germline ends. The CDR3 sequence is 13 residues long. This CDR3 is CASRGGGQHGYTF. CDR3 in DNA: TGTGCCAGCAGAGGGGGGGGTCAGCATGGCTACACCTTC.

This clonotype has ten or more counts. The chain is built from TRBV7-9 and TRBJ2-5; TRBD2 aligns across 8 bases. There are 14 residues in the CDR3. The V gene end was trimmed by 7 bases and the J gene end by 4 bases; junction bases not matched to a gene: 8. Germline CDR1 SEHNR, CDR2 FQNEAQ (reference sequence). The chain's CDR3 is CASTPGGGRETQYF. The DNA of the CDR3 is TGTGCCAGCACCCCCGGGGGGGGGCGAGAGACCCAGTACTTC. The full variable domain, rest sourced from reference TRBV7-9 and TRBJ2-5, is DTGVSQNPRHKITKRGQNVTFRCDPISEHNRLYWYRQTLGQGPEFLTYFQNEAQLEKSRLLSDRFSAERPKGSFSTLEIQRTEQGDSAMYLCASTPGGGRETQYFGPGTRLLVL.

V gene TRBV12-3 or TRBV12-4 combines with J gene TRBJ2-7; 10 bases match TRBD2. This CDR3 comprises 17 residues. The V segment lost 5 bases and the J segment 0 bases; nucleotides outside the gene matches: 10. CDR3 sequence: CASSNSLGLANSYEQYF. The CDR3 nucleotides are TGTGCCAGCAGTAACTCCCTGGGACTAGCGAACTCCTACGAGCAGTACTTC.

This clonotype was observed at least ten times. The rearrangement uses TRBV20-1 and TRBJ2-1; 8 bases align to TRBD2. The germline gives CDR1 DFQATT, CDR2 SNEGSKA (reference sequence). CDR3 size: 16 residues. The V and J ends lost 8 bases and 8 bases, in that order; junction bases with no gene match: 20. CDR3 in amino acids: CSFRVASGPSLDEQFF. CDR3 nucleotide sequence: TGCAGTTTTCGGGTGGCTAGCGGGCCTAGTTTGGATGAGCAGTTCTTC.